The rows below give T cell receptor beta chains drawn from one sample of a study of patients and donors after allogeneic stem cell transplantation. TCRdb used MiXCR to reprocess the RT-PCR reads, holding one entry per CDR3 protein. Of around 1,600 distinct CDR3 sequences listed, 3% to 4% were seen once; the top ten hold around 12%. The sample taken for sequencing was blood, either unsorted or a sorted T cell fraction (not recorded which). The origin of the receptors is a human donor who was either an allogeneic HSCT recipient or a stem cell or donor lymphocyte infusion donor (not recorded which). It is not recorded whose cells these are; they may come from a transplant donor. The CDR3 runs from the conserved cysteine through the conserved F or W. D genes are given only for firm matches. The size entry is marked missing in some rows and otherwise reads once, few, many or a size class.

clone_size: NA; v_call: TRBV5-4; d_call: NA; j_call: TRBJ1-4; cdr3_aa: CASSSRDAGGEKLFF; cdr3_nt: TGTGCCAGCAGCAGCCGGGACGCAGGAGGCGAAAAACTGTTTTTT
clone_size: medium-sized; v_call: TRBV7-6; d_call: TRBD2; j_call: TRBJ2-2; cdr3_aa: CASSPGLATNTGELFF; cdr3_nt: TGTGCCAGCAGCCCCGGACTAGCGACGAACACCGGGGAGCTGTTTTTT
clone_size: NA; v_call: TRBV15; d_call: TRBD1; j_call: TRBJ2-5; cdr3_aa: CATVPGQGRGTQYF; cdr3_nt: TGTGCCACCGTACCCGGACAGGGCCGAGGGACCCAGTACTTC
clone_size: medium-sized; v_call: TRBV5-1; d_call: NA; j_call: TRBJ2-2; cdr3_aa: CASSLSGTPNTGELFF; cdr3_nt: TGCGCCAGCAGCTTGTCGGGGACTCCGAACACCGGGGAGCTGTTTTTT
clone_size: medium-sized; v_call: TRBV10-3; d_call: TRBD2; j_call: TRBJ2-1; cdr3_aa: CAISEGDYSHNEQFF; cdr3_nt: TGTGCCATCAGTGAGGGGGACTACTCCCACAATGAGCAGTTCTTC
clone_size: NA; v_call: TRBV27; d_call: NA; j_call: TRBJ2-7; cdr3_aa: CASSPGQPSYEQYF; cdr3_nt: TGTGCCAGCAGTCCCGGACAGCCCAGCTACGAGCAGTACTTC
clone_size: medium-sized; v_call: TRBV29-1; d_call: NA; j_call: TRBJ2-1; cdr3_aa: CSVEVEGHHSEQFF; cdr3_nt: TGCAGCGTTGAAGTGGAGGGGCACCACAGTGAGCAGTTCTTC
clone_size: medium-sized; v_call: TRBV28; d_call: NA; j_call: TRBJ2-7; cdr3_aa: CASSLYKGDSYEQYF; cdr3_nt: TGTGCCAGCAGTTTGTACAAGGGTGACTCCTACGAGCAGTACTTC
clone_size: NA; v_call: TRBV21-1; d_call: NA; j_call: TRBJ1-2; cdr3_aa: CASNPGHGYTF; cdr3_nt: TGTGCCAGCAATCCGGGGCATGGCTACACCTTC
clone_size: large; v_call: TRBV27; d_call: NA; j_call: TRBJ2-3; cdr3_aa: CASSTLTDTQYF; cdr3_nt: TGTGCCAGCAGTACCCTCACAGATACGCAGTATTTT
clone_size: medium-sized; v_call: TRBV29-1; d_call: NA; j_call: TRBJ2-1; cdr3_aa: CSVDPPHLSSYNEQFF; cdr3_nt: TGCAGCGTTGATCCCCCGCACCTCAGCTCCTACAATGAGCAGTTCTTC
clone_size: medium-sized; v_call: TRBV6-2/TRBV6-3; d_call: NA; j_call: TRBJ2-1; cdr3_aa: CASSDGGEQFF; cdr3_nt: TGTGCCAGCAGCGATGGGGGGGAGCAGTTCTTC
clone_size: NA; v_call: TRBV11-2; d_call: TRBD2; j_call: TRBJ2-1; cdr3_aa: CASSRKTSGINNEQFF; cdr3_nt: TGTGCCAGCAGCCGCAAGACTAGCGGGATAAACAATGAGCAGTTCTTC
clone_size: NA; v_call: TRBV4-3; d_call: TRBD2; j_call: TRBJ2-3; cdr3_aa: CASSPGGTDTQYF; cdr3_nt: TGCGCCAGCAGCCCGGGAGGGACAGATACGCAGTATTTT
clone_size: medium-sized; v_call: TRBV5-4; d_call: TRBD1; j_call: TRBJ2-7; cdr3_aa: CASSLALDRGAYEQYF; cdr3_nt: TGTGCCAGCAGCTTGGCACTGGACAGGGGGGCATACGAGCAGTACTTC
clone_size: large; v_call: TRBV12-2; d_call: NA; j_call: TRBJ2-3; cdr3_aa: CASRFPARVGLADTQYF; cdr3_nt: TGTGCAAGTCGCTTTCCCGCTAGAGTGGGTCTAGCAGATACGCAGTATTTT
clone_size: NA; v_call: TRBV12-3/TRBV12-4; d_call: NA; j_call: TRBJ1-1; cdr3_aa: CASTHSRRMNTEAFF; cdr3_nt: TGTGCCAGCACCCATAGTCGGCGAATGAACACTGAAGCTTTCTTT
clone_size: medium-sized; v_call: TRBV10-3; d_call: NA; j_call: TRBJ1-1; cdr3_aa: CAISDRVVDTEAFF; cdr3_nt: TGTGCCATCAGTGATAGGGTGGTGGACACTGAAGCTTTCTTT
clone_size: few; v_call: TRBV11-1; d_call: TRBD1; j_call: TRBJ2-4; cdr3_aa: CASSGTGRAKNIQYF; cdr3_nt: TGTGCCAGCAGCGGGACAGGGAGAGCCAAAAACATTCAGTACTTC
clone_size: NA; v_call: TRBV4-2; d_call: NA; j_call: TRBJ1-6; cdr3_aa: CASSQGTFRVSPLHF; cdr3_nt: TGTGCCAGCAGCCAAGGGACATTTAGGGTTTCACCCCTCCACTTT
clone_size: medium-sized; v_call: TRBV5-1; d_call: NA; j_call: TRBJ1-1; cdr3_aa: CASGKGGTTSTEAFF; cdr3_nt: TGCGCCAGCGGGAAAGGGGGGACGACGAGCACTGAAGCTTTCTTT
clone_size: few; v_call: TRBV10-3; d_call: TRBD1; j_call: TRBJ2-3; cdr3_aa: CAIRQGASTDTQYF; cdr3_nt: TGTGCCATCAGGCAGGGGGCTAGCACAGATACGCAGTATTTT
clone_size: medium-sized; v_call: TRBV15; d_call: NA; j_call: TRBJ1-4; cdr3_aa: CATRLGRGGEKLFF; cdr3_nt: TGTGCCACCAGGCTAGGGCGGGGTGGTGAAAAACTGTTTTTT
clone_size: medium-sized; v_call: TRBV20-1; d_call: TRBD2; j_call: TRBJ2-3; cdr3_aa: CSAQLAGADTQYF; cdr3_nt: TGCAGTGCCCAACTAGCGGGAGCAGATACGCAGTATTTT
clone_size: medium-sized; v_call: TRBV7-2; d_call: NA; j_call: TRBJ2-7; cdr3_aa: CASSLEPGAHYEQYF; cdr3_nt: TGTGCCAGCAGCTTAGAACCGGGAGCCCACTACGAGCAGTACTTC
clone_size: medium-sized; v_call: TRBV6-2/TRBV6-3; d_call: NA; j_call: TRBJ2-7; cdr3_aa: CASSYSMSDEQYF; cdr3_nt: TGTGCCAGCAGTTACTCGATGTCCGACGAGCAGTACTTC
clone_size: medium-sized; v_call: TRBV10-3; d_call: NA; j_call: TRBJ1-2; cdr3_aa: CAISYEEGRLGGYTF; cdr3_nt: TGTGCCATCAGCTACGAGGAGGGCAGGTTAGGGGGCTACACCTTC
clone_size: large; v_call: TRBV30; d_call: TRBD1; j_call: TRBJ2-7; cdr3_aa: CAWRRGLYEQYF; cdr3_nt: TGTGCCTGGAGAAGGGGGCTCTACGAGCAGTACTTC
clone_size: medium-sized; v_call: TRBV18; d_call: TRBD1; j_call: TRBJ2-3; cdr3_aa: CASSTRGKRGTDTQYF; cdr3_nt: TGTGCCAGCTCAACCAGGGGGAAGAGGGGCACAGATACGCAGTATTTT
clone_size: few; v_call: TRBV29-1; d_call: NA; j_call: TRBJ2-3; cdr3_aa: CSVAEGDTQYF; cdr3_nt: TGCAGCGTGGCGGAAGGAGATACGCAGTATTTT
clone_size: medium-sized; v_call: TRBV10-3; d_call: NA; j_call: TRBJ2-3; cdr3_aa: CAISESADTQYF; cdr3_nt: TGTGCCATCAGTGAGTCGGCAGATACGCAGTATTTT
clone_size: medium-sized; v_call: TRBV10-3; d_call: NA; j_call: TRBJ2-1; cdr3_aa: CAISDGQVNYNEQFF; cdr3_nt: TGTGCCATCAGTGACGGCCAGGTAAACTACAATGAGCAGTTCTTC
clone_size: NA; v_call: TRBV11-1; d_call: NA; j_call: TRBJ2-7; cdr3_aa: CASSGVRGSYEQYF; cdr3_nt: TGTGCCAGCAGCGGGGTTCGGGGTTCCTACGAGCAGTACTTC
clone_size: few; v_call: TRBV20-1; d_call: TRBD1; j_call: TRBJ2-7; cdr3_aa: CSASPEGQGYEQYF; cdr3_nt: TGCAGTGCTAGCCCCGAGGGACAGGGCTACGAGCAGTACTTC
clone_size: NA; v_call: TRBV2; d_call: NA; j_call: TRBJ2-2; cdr3_aa: CATGPGIPAGELFF; cdr3_nt: TGTGCCACCGGACCGGGGATTCCGGCCGGGGAGCTGTTTTTT
clone_size: medium-sized; v_call: TRBV7-9; d_call: NA; j_call: TRBJ2-3; cdr3_aa: CASRPKSTDTQYF; cdr3_nt: TGTGCCAGCAGGCCGAAGAGCACAGATACGCAGTATTTT
clone_size: large; v_call: TRBV7-6; d_call: NA; j_call: TRBJ1-1; cdr3_aa: CASSLDRNTEAFF; cdr3_nt: TGTGCCAGCAGCTTAGACAGGAACACTGAAGCTTTCTTT
clone_size: medium-sized; v_call: TRBV7-9; d_call: NA; j_call: TRBJ2-1; cdr3_aa: CASSSSNEQFF; cdr3_nt: TGTGCCAGCAGCTCTTCCAATGAGCAGTTCTTC
clone_size: large; v_call: TRBV20-1; d_call: NA; j_call: TRBJ2-1; cdr3_aa: CSARGVNNEQFF; cdr3_nt: TGCAGTGCTAGAGGTGTGAACAATGAGCAGTTCTTC
clone_size: NA; v_call: TRBV3-1; d_call: TRBD1; j_call: TRBJ2-7; cdr3_aa: CASSRREGAREQYF; cdr3_nt: TGTGCCAGCAGCCGCCGAGAGGGGGCGCGAGAGCAGTACTTC
clone_size: few; v_call: TRBV7-2; d_call: NA; j_call: TRBJ2-3; cdr3_aa: CASSQTFAEGTDTQYF; cdr3_nt: TGTGCCAGCAGCCAAACCTTCGCGGAGGGCACAGATACGCAGTATTTT
clone_size: medium-sized; v_call: TRBV10-1; d_call: TRBD2; j_call: TRBJ2-7; cdr3_aa: CASSQRESGEQYF; cdr3_nt: TGCGCCAGCTCACAGCGGGAGTCGGGTGAGCAGTACTTC
clone_size: medium-sized; v_call: TRBV5-6; d_call: NA; j_call: TRBJ2-7; cdr3_aa: CASSLPYPYEQYF; cdr3_nt: TGTGCCAGCAGCTTGCCCTACCCCTACGAGCAGTACTTC
clone_size: medium-sized; v_call: TRBV5-4; d_call: NA; j_call: TRBJ2-5; cdr3_aa: CASSYRGETQYF; cdr3_nt: TGTGCCAGCAGCTACCGTGGAGAGACCCAGTACTTC
clone_size: medium-sized; v_call: TRBV3-1; d_call: NA; j_call: TRBJ2-5; cdr3_aa: CASSGDPGTQYF; cdr3_nt: TGTGCCAGCAGCGGGGACCCGGGCACCCAGTACTTC
clone_size: NA; v_call: TRBV29-1; d_call: NA; j_call: TRBJ2-2; cdr3_aa: CSGGNTGELFF; cdr3_nt: TGCAGCGGGGGGAACACCGGGGAGCTGTTTTTT
clone_size: NA; v_call: TRBV7-9; d_call: NA; j_call: TRBJ2-2; cdr3_aa: CASSLPGAAGTGELFF; cdr3_nt: TGTGCCAGCAGCCTCCCGGGGGCCGCGGGGACCGGGGAGCTGTTTTTT
clone_size: medium-sized; v_call: TRBV19; d_call: NA; j_call: TRBJ2-7; cdr3_aa: CASTGKVAGEQYF; cdr3_nt: TGTGCCAGTACGGGGAAAGTAGCCGGTGAGCAGTACTTC
clone_size: medium-sized; v_call: TRBV2; d_call: NA; j_call: TRBJ2-3; cdr3_aa: CASSGTTDTQYF; cdr3_nt: TGTGCCAGCAGCGGGACCACAGATACGCAGTATTTT
clone_size: few; v_call: TRBV9; d_call: NA; j_call: TRBJ1-2; cdr3_aa: CASSETATYYGYTF; cdr3_nt: TGTGCCAGCAGCGAGACAGCAACCTACTATGGCTACACCTTC
clone_size: few; v_call: TRBV10-3; d_call: TRBD1; j_call: TRBJ1-2; cdr3_aa: CAIGQGVFYGYTF; cdr3_nt: TGTGCCATCGGACAGGGGGTATTCTATGGCTACACCTTC
clone_size: NA; v_call: TRBV7-2; d_call: NA; j_call: TRBJ2-1; cdr3_aa: CASRVEFEQFF; cdr3_nt: TGTGCCAGCAGGGTGGAGTTTGAGCAGTTCTTC
clone_size: large; v_call: TRBV7-3; d_call: TRBD1; j_call: TRBJ2-1; cdr3_aa: CASSLRTGSRNEQFF; cdr3_nt: TGTGCCAGCAGCTTAAGGACAGGGTCCCGCAATGAGCAGTTCTTC
clone_size: few; v_call: TRBV30; d_call: TRBD2; j_call: TRBJ2-7; cdr3_aa: CAWSVPGGGSNEQYF; cdr3_nt: TGTGCCTGGAGTGTACCGGGCGGGGGGTCAAACGAGCAGTACTTC
clone_size: medium-sized; v_call: TRBV2; d_call: TRBD2; j_call: TRBJ2-7; cdr3_aa: CASTGTSGKQYF; cdr3_nt: TGTGCCAGCACTGGGACTAGCGGAAAGCAGTACTTC
clone_size: NA; v_call: TRBV5-4; d_call: TRBD2; j_call: TRBJ2-1; cdr3_aa: CASSFEGTSGNEQFF; cdr3_nt: TGTGCCAGCAGCTTTGAGGGGACTAGCGGCAATGAGCAGTTCTTC